This record concerns one T cell receptor beta chain sequence. Its specificity is unknown. Germline assignment: CDR1 MNHNY and CDR2 SVGAGI (reference sequence). V trimming: 4 bases; J trimming: 6 bases; junction bases outside the gene matches: 8. CDR3 length: 15 amino acids. The data were taken from a study of cytomegalovirus exposure and HLA in healthy donors. Overall study: The 110 or so validation repertoires used a platform that matched the one used for the 550 to 800 first-cohort repertoires, as a later analysis reported. Study results and limitations: Testing in vitro showed a few CMV-associated chains specific for CMV antigens. Later, an analysis found that TCR clusters from the first cohort tended to co-occur in the roughly 130 validation repertoires. Overall, approximately 150 TCR beta chains were annotated as cytomegalovirus-associated.

The repertoire was sequenced with immunoSEQ multiplex PCR; TCRdb's copy has only in-frame clones and lacks some. The sample has fewer than 120,000 clones, 88% seen once; the top ten hold over 1.3%. The V and J genes are TRBV6-6 and TRBJ2-1; 8 nucleotides line up with TRBD2. The clonotype comes from a woman under 40 in good health and CMV-seropositive. Sequenced sample: PBMCs. CDR3 sequence: CASSSTGGPVNEQFF. As DNA, the CDR3 is TGTGCCAGCAGTTCAACGGGAGGGCCAGTCAATGAGCAGTTCTTC.